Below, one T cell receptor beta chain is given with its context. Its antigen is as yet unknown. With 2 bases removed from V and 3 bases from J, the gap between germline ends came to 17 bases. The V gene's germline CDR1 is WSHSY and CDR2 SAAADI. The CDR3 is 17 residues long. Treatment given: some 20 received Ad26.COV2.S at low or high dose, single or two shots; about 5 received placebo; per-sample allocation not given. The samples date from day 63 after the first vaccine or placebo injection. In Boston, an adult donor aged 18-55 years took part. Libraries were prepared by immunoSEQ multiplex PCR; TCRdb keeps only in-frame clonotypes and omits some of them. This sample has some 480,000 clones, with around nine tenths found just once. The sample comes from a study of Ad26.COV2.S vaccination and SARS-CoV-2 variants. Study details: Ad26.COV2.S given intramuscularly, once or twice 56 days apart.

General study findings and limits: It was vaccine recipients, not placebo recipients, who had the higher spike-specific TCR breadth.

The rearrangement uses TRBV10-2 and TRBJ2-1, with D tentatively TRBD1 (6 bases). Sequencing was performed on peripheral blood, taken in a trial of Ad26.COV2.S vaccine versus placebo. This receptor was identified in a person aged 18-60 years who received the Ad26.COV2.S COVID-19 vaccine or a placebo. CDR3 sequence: CASSEVFVQGIYNEQFF. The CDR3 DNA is TGCGCCAGCAGTGAGGTGTTTGTCCAGGGGATCTACAATGAGCAGTTCTTC.